One and the same sample provided the 9 T cell receptor beta chains below, sequenced in a study of PD-L1 blockade in urothelial cancer. Repertoires were generated with immunoSEQ multiplex PCR, while TCRdb's copy carries only in-frame clones and drops some. The table has about 130,000 clones, about 81% seen once. Time point indicated: pretreatment peripheral blood. The starting material was PBMCs, obtained around atezolizumab (anti-PD-L1) treatment. All receptors come from a man aged 45-60 years with urothelial cancer.

As regards this clone: No conserved phenylalanine or tryptophan ends this CDR3, so it is likely a read error. The DNA is left out, because the CDR3 cannot be placed on it with certainty; the CDR3 is given as TCRdb lists it. The chain is built from TRBV28 and TRBJ2-7; the D call of TRBD1 is as the table states it, not checked on the DNA. Inclusive of both ends, the CDR3 amounts to 12 amino acids. In germline, CDR1 is MDHEN, CDR2 SYDVKM. The CDR3: CASSSGRAGWSY.

This chain joins TRBV21-1 and TRBJ1-2; the tabulated D call, TRBD1, remains unverified against the DNA. TRBV21-1 is deemed a pseudogene. The CDR3 extends over 15 amino acids. CDR3 loop: CASTHSRDRDGGYTF. CDR3 sequence (DNA): TGTGCCAGCACCCACTCCCGGGACAGGGACGGCGGCTACACCTTC.

This sequence joins TRBV28 and TRBJ2-3, with D possibly being TRBD2 (6 bases). CDR1 and CDR2 (germline): MDHEN, SYDVKM. CDR3 size: 14 residues. With 3 bases removed from V and 0 bases from J, the gap between germline ends came to 7 bases. CDR3 residues: CASSFSGSTDTQYF. As DNA, the CDR3 is TGTGCCAGCAGTTTTAGCGGTAGCACAGATACGCAGTATTTT.

The chain has TRBV15 and TRBJ1-4; D gene ambiguous. Germline assignment: CDR1 LNHNV and CDR2 YYDKDF (reference sequence). The CDR3 sequence is 15 residues long. The ends were cut back, 0 bases at V and 5 bases at J, with 10 bases in the middle. The DNA of the CDR3 is TGTGCCACCAGCAGAGATCGCATACAGAATGAAAAACTGTTTTTT. It yields the protein CATSRDRIQNEKLFF.

The gene calls are TRBV6-7 and TRBJ1-4, with TRBD1 matching 7 bases. TRBV6-7 is known as an ORF, though its function is uncertain. The CDR3 runs to 15 residues. V shed 0 bases and J 7 bases; nucleotides not matched to a gene: 5. CDR3 nucleotide sequence: TGTGCCAGCAGTTACTCGGGGACAGAGATTGAAAAACTGTTTTTT. Protein sequence: CASSYSGTEIEKLFF.

The rearrangement joins TRBV28 to TRBJ1-5, with a weak D call TRBD1 (5 bases). Between the trimmed V and J ends, which lost 5 bases and 2 bases, there was a span of 13 bases. This CDR3 is built from 15 residues. Per germline, CDR1 MDHEN and CDR2 SYDVKM. CDR3 bases: TGTGCCAGCAGTGGGGCCGCGGGGGGCAATCAGCCCCAGCATTTT. Translated, it gives CASSGAAGGNQPQHF.

The chain carries TRBV7-6 and TRBJ2-6; D remains ambiguous. Trimming left V 1 base short and J 0 bases short, with 10 bases between. Germline V lookup: CDR1 SGHVS, CDR2 FNYEAQ. The CDR3 has 17 amino acids. The DNA of the CDR3 is TGTGCCAGCAGCTTAGACGCGACATACTCTGGGGCCAACGTCCTGACTTTC. As protein: CASSLDATYSGANVLTF.

The chain recombines TRBV4-2 with TRBJ1-2, with D possibly being TRBD1 (6 bases). CDR1 and CDR2 from the germline V gene are LGHNA and YNFKEQ. Trimming left V 1 base short and J 8 bases short, with 17 bases between. The CDR3 covers 15 residues. The CDR3 DNA sequence: TGTGCCAGCAGCCAAGCAATGGGGGCGGATTGGGGCTACACCTTC. This sequence encodes CASSQAMGADWGYTF.

CDR3 coding DNA: TGTGCCAGCAGCATAGACTCTGGCTACGAGCAGTACTTC. Its translation: CASSIDSGYEQYF. The chain couples TRBV9 to TRBJ2-7, with no clear D. V lost 4 bases, J lost 3 bases, and 11 bases lay in between. From germline, CDR1 is SGDLS and CDR2 YYNGEE. The CDR3 has 13 residues. Looking up the rest from reference TRBV9 and TRBJ2-7 gives the full variable domain: DSGVTQTPKHLITATGQRVTLRCSPRSGDLSVYWYQQSLDQGLQFLIQYYNGEERAKGNILERFSAQQFPDLHSELNLSSLELGDSALYFCASSIDSGYEQYFGPGTRLTVT.